The present TCR beta chain was sequenced within a study of blood T cell repertoires in COVID-19. Across the whole study: Both acute and convalescent COVID-19 samples were obtained from the United States, Italy and Spain. The analysed material was cDNA or gDNA that came from T cells, B-cell-depleted T cells, or PBMCs.

V gave up 5 bases and J gave up 2 bases; unmatched junction bases: 14. Looked up from germline, CDR1 is MNHEY and CDR2 is SVGEGT. CDR3 length equals 18 residues. In the original analysis: Scientists estimated how many nucleated cells there were by amplifying reference gene primers. Clones were sequenced by immunoSEQ multiplex PCR, and TCRdb holds only the in-frame ones, with some missing. From that table come the V and J calls and clone size; the DNA was used to work out D and trimming. The sample lists 90,000 to 110,000 clones, around 80% occurring once. The chain has TRBV6-2 or TRBV6-3 and TRBJ1-2; 10 nucleotides align to TRBD1. The source of this sequence is a human donor in a cohort sampled during active or convalescent COVID-19. Sequenced sample: peripheral blood. The CDR3 region is CASSPDRGGFLTNYGYTF. CDR3 bases: TGTGCCAGCAGTCCGGACAGGGGGGGCTTTCTGACCAACTATGGCTACACCTTC.